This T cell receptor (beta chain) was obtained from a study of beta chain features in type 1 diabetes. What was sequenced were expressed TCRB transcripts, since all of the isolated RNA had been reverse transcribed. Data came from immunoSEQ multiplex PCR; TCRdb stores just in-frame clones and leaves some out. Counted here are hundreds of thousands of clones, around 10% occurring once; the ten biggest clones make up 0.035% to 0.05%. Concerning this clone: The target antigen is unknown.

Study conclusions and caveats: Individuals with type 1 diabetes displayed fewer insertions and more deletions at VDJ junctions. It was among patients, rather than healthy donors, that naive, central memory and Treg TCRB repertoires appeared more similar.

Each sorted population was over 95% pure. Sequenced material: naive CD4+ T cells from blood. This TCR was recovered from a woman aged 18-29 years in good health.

For the CDR3, the DNA is TGTGCCAGCTGCCCCGCCGGGCTTATGAACACTGAAGCTTTCTTT. This translates into CASCPAGLMNTEAFF. The J gene is TRBJ1-1, the V gene TRBV7-9; the D is unclear. Germline assignment: CDR1 SEHNR and CDR2 FQNEAQ (reference sequence). V lost 8 bases and J 0 bases, leaving 16 bases between the germline ends. CDR3 size: 15 residues.